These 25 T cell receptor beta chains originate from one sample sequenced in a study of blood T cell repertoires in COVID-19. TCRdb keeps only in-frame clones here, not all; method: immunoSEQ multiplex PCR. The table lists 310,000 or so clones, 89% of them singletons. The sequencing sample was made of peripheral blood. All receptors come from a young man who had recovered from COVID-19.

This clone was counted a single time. CDR3 nucleotide sequence: TGTGCCAGCAGCTTGGAGGGAGGGGTGACTGAAGCTTTCTTT. It translates to CASSLEGGVTEAFF. This chain joins TRBV5-4 and TRBJ1-1, with a weak D call TRBD1 (5 bases). Germline CDR1 is SGHNT and CDR2 is YYREEE (reference sequence). CDR3 length: 14 amino acids. The V end was cut by 0 bases, the J end by 5 bases, with 11 bases between.

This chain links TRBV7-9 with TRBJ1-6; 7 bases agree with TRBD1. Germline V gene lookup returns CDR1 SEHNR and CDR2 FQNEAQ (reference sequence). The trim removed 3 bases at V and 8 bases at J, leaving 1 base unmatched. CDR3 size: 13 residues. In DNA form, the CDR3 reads TGTGCCAGCAGCTTTGACAGGGATTCACCCCTCCACTTT. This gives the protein CASSFDRDSPLHF.

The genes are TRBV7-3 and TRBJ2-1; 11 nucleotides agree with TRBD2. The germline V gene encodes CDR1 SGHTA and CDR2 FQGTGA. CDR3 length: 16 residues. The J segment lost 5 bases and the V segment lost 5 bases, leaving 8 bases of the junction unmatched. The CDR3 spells CASSPKGTSGNNEQFF. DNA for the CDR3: TGTGCCAGCAGCCCTAAGGGGACTAGCGGAAACAATGAGCAGTTCTTC.

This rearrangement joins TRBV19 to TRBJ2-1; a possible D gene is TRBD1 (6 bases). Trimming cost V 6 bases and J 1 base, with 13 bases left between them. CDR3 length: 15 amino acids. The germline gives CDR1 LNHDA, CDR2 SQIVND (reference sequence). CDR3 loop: CASSLIRGSYNEQFF. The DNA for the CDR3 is TGTGCCAGTAGCCTAATCAGGGGATCCTACAATGAGCAGTTCTTC. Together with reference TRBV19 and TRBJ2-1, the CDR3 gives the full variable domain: DGGITQSPKYLFRKEGQNVTLSCEQNLNHDAMYWYRQDPGQGLRLIYYSQIVNDFQKGDIAEGYSVSREKKESFPLTVTSAQKNPTAFYLCASSLIRGSYNEQFFGPGTRLTVL.

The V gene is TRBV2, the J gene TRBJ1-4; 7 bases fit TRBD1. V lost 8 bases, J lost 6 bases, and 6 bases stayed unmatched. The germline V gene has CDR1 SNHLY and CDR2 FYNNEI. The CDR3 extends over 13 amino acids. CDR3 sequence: CASARGLDEKLFF. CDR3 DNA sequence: TGTGCCAGCGCTAGGGGGCTTGATGAAAAACTGTTTTTT.

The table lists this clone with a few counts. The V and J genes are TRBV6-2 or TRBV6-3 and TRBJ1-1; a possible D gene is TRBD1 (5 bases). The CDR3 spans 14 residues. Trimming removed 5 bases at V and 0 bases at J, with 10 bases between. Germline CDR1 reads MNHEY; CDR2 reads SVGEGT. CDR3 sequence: CASSRGTMNTEAFF. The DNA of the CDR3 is TGTGCCAGCAGTCGCGGGACGATGAACACTGAAGCTTTCTTT.

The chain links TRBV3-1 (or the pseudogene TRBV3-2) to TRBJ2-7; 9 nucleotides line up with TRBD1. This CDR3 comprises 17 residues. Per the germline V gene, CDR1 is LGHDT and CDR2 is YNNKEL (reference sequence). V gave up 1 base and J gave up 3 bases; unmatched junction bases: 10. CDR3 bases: TGTGCCAGCAGCCAAGTAAGCTTAAACAGGGGGCTCTACGAGCAGTACTTC. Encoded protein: CASSQVSLNRGLYEQYF.

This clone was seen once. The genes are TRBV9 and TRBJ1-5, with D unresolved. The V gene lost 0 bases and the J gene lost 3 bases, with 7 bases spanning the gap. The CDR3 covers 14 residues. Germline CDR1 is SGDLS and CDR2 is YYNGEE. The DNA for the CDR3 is TGTGCCAGCAGCGTAGGTGGCCACAATCAGCCCCAGCATTTT. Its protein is CASSVGGHNQPQHF. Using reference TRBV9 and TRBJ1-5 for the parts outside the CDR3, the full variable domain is DSGVTQTPKHLITATGQRVTLRCSPRSGDLSVYWYQQSLDQGLQFLIQYYNGEERAKGNILERFSAQQFPDLHSELNLSSLELGDSALYFCASSVGGHNQPQHFGDGTRLSIL.

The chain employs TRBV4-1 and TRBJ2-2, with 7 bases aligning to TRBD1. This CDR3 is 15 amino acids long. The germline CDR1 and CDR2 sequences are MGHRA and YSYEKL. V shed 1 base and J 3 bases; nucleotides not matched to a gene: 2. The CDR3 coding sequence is TGCGCCAGCAGCCAAGGAGACAGGGACACCGGGGAGCTGTTTTTT. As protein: CASSQGDRDTGELFF.

The CDR3 bases are TGTGCCAGCAGTCGGACAGGGGGCGGGAGAACTGAAGCTTTCTTT. This sequence encodes CASSRTGGGRTEAFF. The rearrangement uses TRBV6-2 or TRBV6-3 and TRBJ1-1; 11 bases fit TRBD1. Germline V lookup: CDR1 MNHEY, CDR2 SVGEGT. The junction had 7 bases not matched to a gene; V was cut back by 5 bases and J by 5 bases. The CDR3 length is 15 residues.

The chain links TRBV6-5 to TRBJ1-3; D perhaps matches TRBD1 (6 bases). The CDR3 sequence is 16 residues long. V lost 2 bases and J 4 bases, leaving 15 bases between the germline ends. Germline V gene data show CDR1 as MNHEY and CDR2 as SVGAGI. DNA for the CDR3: TGTGCCAGCAGTTACCTCGCAGGGGTTGACGGAAACACCATATATTTT. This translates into CASSYLAGVDGNTIYF.

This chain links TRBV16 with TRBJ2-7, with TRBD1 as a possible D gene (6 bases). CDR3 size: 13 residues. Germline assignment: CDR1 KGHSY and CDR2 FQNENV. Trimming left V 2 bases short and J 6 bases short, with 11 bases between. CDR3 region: CASSQTTGTEQYF. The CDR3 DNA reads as TGTGCCAGCAGCCAAACAACAGGGACCGAGCAGTACTTC.

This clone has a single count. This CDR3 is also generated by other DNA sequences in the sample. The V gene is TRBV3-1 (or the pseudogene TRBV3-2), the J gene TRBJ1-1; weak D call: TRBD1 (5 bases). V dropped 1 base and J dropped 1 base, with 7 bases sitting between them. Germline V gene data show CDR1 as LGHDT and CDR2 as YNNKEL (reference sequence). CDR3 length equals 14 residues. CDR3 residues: CASSQGQPNTEAFF. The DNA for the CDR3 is TGTGCCAGCAGCCAAGGACAGCCGAACACTGAAGCTTTCTTT.

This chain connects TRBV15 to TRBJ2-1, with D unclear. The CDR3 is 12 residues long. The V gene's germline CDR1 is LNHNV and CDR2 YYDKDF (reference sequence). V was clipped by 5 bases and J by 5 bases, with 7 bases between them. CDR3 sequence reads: CATSGTNNEQFF. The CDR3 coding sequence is TGTGCCACCAGCGGTACAAACAATGAGCAGTTCTTC.

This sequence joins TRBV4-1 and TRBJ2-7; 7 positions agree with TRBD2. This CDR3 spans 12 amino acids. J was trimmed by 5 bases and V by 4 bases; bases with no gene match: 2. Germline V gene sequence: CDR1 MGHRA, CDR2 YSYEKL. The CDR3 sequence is CASSLGGDEQYF. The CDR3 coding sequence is TGCGCCAGCAGCCTGGGGGGGGACGAGCAGTACTTC.

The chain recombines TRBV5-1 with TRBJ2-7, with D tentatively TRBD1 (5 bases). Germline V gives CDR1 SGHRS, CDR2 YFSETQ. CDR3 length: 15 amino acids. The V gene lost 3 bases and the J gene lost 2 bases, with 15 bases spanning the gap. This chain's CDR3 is CASSSSPQGTYEQYF. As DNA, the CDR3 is TGCGCCAGCAGCTCTTCCCCCCAGGGAACCTACGAGCAGTACTTC.

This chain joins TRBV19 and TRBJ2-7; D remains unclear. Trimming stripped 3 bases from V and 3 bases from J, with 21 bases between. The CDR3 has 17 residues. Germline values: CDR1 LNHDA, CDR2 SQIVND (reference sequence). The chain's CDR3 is CASSISLYPSLDYEQYF. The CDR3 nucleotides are TGTGCCAGTAGTATTTCCCTCTATCCGAGTTTAGACTACGAGCAGTACTTC.

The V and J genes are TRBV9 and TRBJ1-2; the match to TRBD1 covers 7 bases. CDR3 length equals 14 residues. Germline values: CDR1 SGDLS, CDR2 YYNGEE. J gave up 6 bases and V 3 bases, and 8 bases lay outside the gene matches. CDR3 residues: CASSAQQGLDGYTF. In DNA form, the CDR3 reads TGTGCCAGCAGCGCCCAACAGGGGCTGGATGGCTACACCTTC.

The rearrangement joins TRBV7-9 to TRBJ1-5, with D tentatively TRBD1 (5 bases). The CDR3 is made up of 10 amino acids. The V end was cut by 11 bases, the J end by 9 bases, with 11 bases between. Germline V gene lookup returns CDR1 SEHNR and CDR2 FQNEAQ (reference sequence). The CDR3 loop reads CAGHPRPQHF. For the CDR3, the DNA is TGTGCCGGACATCCGAGGCCCCAGCATTTT.

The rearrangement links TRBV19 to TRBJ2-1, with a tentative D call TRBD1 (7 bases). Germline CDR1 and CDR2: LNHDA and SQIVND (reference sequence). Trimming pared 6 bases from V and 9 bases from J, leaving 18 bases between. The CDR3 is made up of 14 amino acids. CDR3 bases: TGTGCCAGTAGGTCCCAGGGGGGCCCGGGTGAGCAGTTCTTC. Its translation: CASRSQGGPGEQFF.

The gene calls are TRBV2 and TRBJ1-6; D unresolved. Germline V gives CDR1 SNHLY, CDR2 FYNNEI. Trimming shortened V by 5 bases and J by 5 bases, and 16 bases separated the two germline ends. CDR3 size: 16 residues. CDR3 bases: TGTGCCAGCAGTCCGGGGTCGGCGATGGATAATTCACCCCTCCACTTT. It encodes CASSPGSAMDNSPLHF.

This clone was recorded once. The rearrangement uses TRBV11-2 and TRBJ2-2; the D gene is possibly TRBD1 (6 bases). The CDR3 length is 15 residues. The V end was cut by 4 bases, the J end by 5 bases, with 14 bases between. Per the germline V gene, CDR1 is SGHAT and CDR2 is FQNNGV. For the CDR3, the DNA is TGTGCCAGCAGCTCAGGACAGAAGCAAACCGGGGAGCTGTTTTTT. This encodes CASSSGQKQTGELFF.

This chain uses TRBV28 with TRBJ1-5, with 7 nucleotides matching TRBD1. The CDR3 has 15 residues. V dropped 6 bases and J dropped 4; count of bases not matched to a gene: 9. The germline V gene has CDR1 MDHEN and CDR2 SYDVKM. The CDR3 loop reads CASSSLGQSNQPQHF. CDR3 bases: TGTGCCAGCAGCAGCCTGGGACAGAGTAATCAGCCCCAGCATTTT.

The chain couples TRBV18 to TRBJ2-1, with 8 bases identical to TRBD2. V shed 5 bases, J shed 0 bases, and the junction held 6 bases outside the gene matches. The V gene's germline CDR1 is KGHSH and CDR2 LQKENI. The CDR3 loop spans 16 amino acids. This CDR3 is CASSNAGGSSYNEQFF. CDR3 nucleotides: TGTGCCAGCTCAAACGCGGGGGGTAGCTCCTACAATGAGCAGTTCTTC. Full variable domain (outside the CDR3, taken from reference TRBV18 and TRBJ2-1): NAGVMQNPRHLVRRRGQEARLRCSPMKGHSHVYWYRQLPEEGLKFMVYLQKENIIDESGMPKERFSAEFPKEGPSILRIQQVVRGDSAAYFCASSNAGGSSYNEQFFGPGTRLTVL.

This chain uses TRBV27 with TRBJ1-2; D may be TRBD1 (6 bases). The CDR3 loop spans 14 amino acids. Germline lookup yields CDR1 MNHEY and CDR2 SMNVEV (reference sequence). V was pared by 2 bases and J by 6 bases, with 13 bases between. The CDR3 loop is CASSLTGKGDGYTF. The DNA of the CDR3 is TGTGCCAGCAGTTTAACAGGGAAAGGCGATGGCTACACCTTC.